This T cell receptor (beta chain) was observed in a study of T cell changes during pregnancy in multiple sclerosis. TCRdb's copy holds only in-frame clones and misses some; the assay was immunoSEQ multiplex PCR. This repertoire shows nearly 110,000 clones, 91% found once; its top ten account for approximately 1.5%. The CDR3 extends over 17 amino acids. V shed 4 bases, J shed 1 base, and the junction held 10 bases outside the gene matches. In germline, CDR1 is LNHDA, CDR2 SQIVND (reference sequence). The TCR was taken from a female donor with multiple sclerosis, enrolled in a pregnancy study. This sample comprised peripheral blood, obtained before pregnancy. The chain carries TRBV19 and TRBJ2-7, with 10 nucleotides matching TRBD1. The CDR3 nucleotides are TGTGCCAGTAGTACCCGATCCGGACAGGGGGGATCCTACGAGCAGTACTTC. Protein: CASSTRSGQGGSYEQYF.